These 7 T cell receptor beta chains came from one sample sequenced in a study of T cell responses to AZD1222 COVID-19 vaccine. Assay used: immunoSEQ multiplex PCR; TCRdb lists only in-frame clones, some missing. In the table there are 100,000 to 150,000 clones, around 86% of which are singletons. The sequences come from peripheral blood, collected on day 0 of AZD1222 vaccination. These TCRs come from an adult in good health.

The gene calls are TRBV25-1 and TRBJ1-5; the D gene is possibly TRBD1 (6 bases). The CDR3 contains 14 residues. With 10 bases removed from V and 1 base from J, the gap between germline ends came to 14 bases. CDR1 is MGHDK and CDR2 is SYGVNS in the germline V gene. The CDR3 coding sequence is TGTGCCACCCAGGACGGACAGAGCAATCAGCCCCAGCATTTT. This translates into CATQDGQSNQPQHF.

The J gene is TRBJ2-2, the V gene TRBV6-5, with 8 bases identical to TRBD1. Germline CDR1 and CDR2: MNHEY and SVGAGI. CDR3 length equals 15 residues. V was pared by 6 bases and J by 6 bases, with 9 bases of the junction left unmatched. CDR3 sequence reads: CASRGRTGWSGELFF. DNA for the CDR3: TGTGCCAGCAGGGGCAGGACAGGGTGGTCCGGGGAGCTGTTTTTT.

The chain has TRBV19 and TRBJ1-2, with TRBD1 as a possible D gene (5 bases). V was clipped by 3 bases and J by 4 bases, with 18 bases between them. Germline V gene data show CDR1 as LNHDA and CDR2 as SQIVND (reference sequence). The CDR3 length is 16 residues. In nucleotides, the CDR3 is TGTGCCAGTAGTATCTCCCTTACAGGCCGGAGCTATGGCTACACCTTC. Amino acid sequence: CASSISLTGRSYGYTF.

This clone was detected a few times. The J gene is TRBJ2-5, the V gene TRBV5-5; D gene ambiguous. The CDR3 extends over 12 amino acids. Germline V lookup: CDR1 SGHKS, CDR2 YYEKEE (reference sequence). Trimming shortened V by 4 bases and J by 5 bases, and 9 bases separated the two germline ends. The DNA of the CDR3 is TGTGCCAGCAGCCCCGAAGGGGAGACCCAGTACTTC. Translated, it gives CASSPEGETQYF. The variable domain in full, with the rest retrieved from reference TRBV5-5 and TRBJ2-5, is DAGVTQSPTHLIKTRGQQVTLRCSPISGHKSVSWYQQVLGQGPQFIFQYYEKEERGRGNFPDRFSARQFPNYSSELNVNALLLGDSALYLCASSPEGETQYFGPGTRLLVL.

The rearrangement links TRBV9 to TRBJ1-2, with D uncertain. The CDR3 is made up of 14 amino acids. Germline V lookup: CDR1 SGDLS, CDR2 YYNGEE. V lost 4 bases, J lost 4 bases, and 14 bases lay in between. CDR3 sequence reads: CASSPEGSAYGYTF. DNA of the CDR3: TGTGCCAGCAGCCCAGAGGGATCAGCCTATGGCTACACCTTC.

V and J are TRBV25-1 and TRBJ2-7; D unresolved. This CDR3 spans 12 amino acids. V was cut by 11 bases and J by 3 bases, with 14 bases left in between. The germline V gene encodes CDR1 MGHDK and CDR2 SYGVNS. CDR3 amino acids: CAAGVRDYEQYF. Here the CDR3 DNA reads TGTGCCGCTGGGGTCCGAGACTACGAGCAGTACTTC.

The gene calls are TRBV9 and TRBJ2-7; TRBD1 or TRBD2 may be the D gene (5 bases each). V lost 0 bases and J 3 bases, leaving 16 bases between the germline ends. The CDR3 runs 16 residues. The germline CDR1 and CDR2 sequences are SGDLS and YYNGEE. The CDR3 DNA sequence: TGTGCCAGCAGCGTAGGGGGCCAGGGAGCAGACTACGAGCAGTACTTC. This encodes CASSVGGQGADYEQYF.